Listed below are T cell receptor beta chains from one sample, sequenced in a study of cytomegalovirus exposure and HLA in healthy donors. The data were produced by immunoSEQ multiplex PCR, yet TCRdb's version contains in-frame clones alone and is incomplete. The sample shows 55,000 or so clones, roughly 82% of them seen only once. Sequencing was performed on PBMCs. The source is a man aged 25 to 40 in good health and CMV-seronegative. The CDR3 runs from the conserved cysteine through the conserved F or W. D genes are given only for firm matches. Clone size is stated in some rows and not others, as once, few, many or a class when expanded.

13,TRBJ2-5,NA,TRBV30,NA,CAWTRVLVETQYF,TGTGCCTGGACCAGGGTGCTGGTCGAGACCCAGTACTTC
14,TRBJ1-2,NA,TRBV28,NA,CASSSPPEVYGYTF,TGTGCCAGCAGTTCCCCCCCAGAGGTCTATGGCTACACCTTC
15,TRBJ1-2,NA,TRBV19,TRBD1,CASRTRVDRAYGYTF,TGTGCCAGTAGAACCCGGGTGGACAGGGCGTATGGCTACACCTTC
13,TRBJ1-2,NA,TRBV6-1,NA,CASTPQPEIGYTF,TGTGCCAGCACTCCCCAGCCGGAGATTGGCTACACCTTC
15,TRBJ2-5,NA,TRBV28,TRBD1,CASRETQGAGETQYF,TGTGCCAGCAGAGAGACGCAGGGGGCGGGTGAGACCCAGTACTTC
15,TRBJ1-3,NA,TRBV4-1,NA,CASSHDMTSGNTIYF,TGCGCCAGCAGCCACGACATGACCTCTGGAAACACCATATATTTT
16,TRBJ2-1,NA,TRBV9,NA,CASSVVGSGTFNEQFF,TGTGCCAGCAGCGTAGTCGGTAGCGGTACCTTCAATGAGCAGTTCTTC
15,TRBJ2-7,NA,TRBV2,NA,CASSDPLLGPYEQYF,TGTGCCAGCAGCGACCCCTTACTAGGGCCATACGAGCAGTACTTC
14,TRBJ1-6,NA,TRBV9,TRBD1,CASSQQGARVPLHF,TGTGCCAGCAGCCAACAGGGGGCGAGAGTACCCCTCCACTTT
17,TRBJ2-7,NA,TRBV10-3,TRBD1,CAISESKVRDRGHEQYF,TGTGCCATCAGTGAGTCGAAGGTTAGGGACAGGGGGCACGAGCAGTACTTC
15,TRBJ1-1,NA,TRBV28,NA,CASSKALLRNTEAFF,TGTGCCAGCAGCAAAGCCTTATTAAGGAACACTGAAGCTTTCTTT
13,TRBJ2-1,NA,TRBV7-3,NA,CASSLPSLDEQFF,TGTGCCAGCAGCTTGCCTAGTTTAGATGAGCAGTTCTTC
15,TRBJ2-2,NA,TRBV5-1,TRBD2,CASSPGTSFTGELFF,TGCGCCAGCAGCCCCGGGACTAGTTTCACCGGGGAGCTGTTTTTT
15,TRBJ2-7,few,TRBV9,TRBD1,CASSVGPGQLYEQYF,TGTGCCAGCAGCGTAGGACCGGGACAGCTCTACGAGCAGTACTTC
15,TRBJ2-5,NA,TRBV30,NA,CAWIGAQAHQETQYF,TGTGCCTGGATTGGGGCACAAGCCCACCAAGAGACCCAGTACTTC
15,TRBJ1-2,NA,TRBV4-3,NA,CASSQGSTGRYGYTF,TGCGCCAGCAGCCAGGGGTCGACAGGACGCTATGGCTACACCTTC
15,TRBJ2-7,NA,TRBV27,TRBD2,CASTLTPGLHYEQYF,TGTGCCAGCACCCTCACGCCGGGACTACACTACGAGCAGTACTTC
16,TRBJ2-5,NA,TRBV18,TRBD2,CASSRLAGGLEETQYF,TGTGCCAGCTCCAGACTAGCGGGGGGGCTGGAAGAGACCCAGTACTTC
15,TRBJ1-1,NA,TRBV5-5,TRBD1,CASSRWTGVNTEAFF,TGTGCCAGCAGCCGGTGGACAGGGGTGAACACTGAAGCTTTCTTT
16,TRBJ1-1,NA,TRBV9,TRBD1,CASSVVAGGLVTEAFF,TGTGCCAGCAGCGTAGTAGCAGGGGGCTTGGTGACTGAAGCTTTCTTT
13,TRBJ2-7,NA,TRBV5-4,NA,CASSSQGGYEQYF,TGTGCCAGCAGCTCGCAGGGGGGCTACGAGCAGTACTTC
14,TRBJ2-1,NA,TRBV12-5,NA,CASSRVSSYNEQFF,TGTGCTAGTTCTAGAGTGAGCTCCTACAATGAGCAGTTCTTC
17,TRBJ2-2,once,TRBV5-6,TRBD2,CASSLRSAGGNTGELFF,TGTGCCAGCAGCTTGAGATCAGCGGGAGGAAACACCGGGGAGCTGTTTTTT
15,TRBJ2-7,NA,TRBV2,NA,CASSAEGGGLYEQYF,TGTGCCAGCAGTGCGGAGGGCGGGGGCCTCTACGAGCAGTACTTC
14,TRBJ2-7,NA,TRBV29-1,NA,CSVDTGFTVSEQYF,TGCAGCGTTGATACAGGGTTCACAGTGAGCGAGCAGTACTTC
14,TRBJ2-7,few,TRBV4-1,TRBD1,CASSQTGGYYEQYF,TGCGCCAGCAGCCAAACAGGGGGGTACTACGAGCAGTACTTC
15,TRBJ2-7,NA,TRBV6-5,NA,CASSLARDFAYEQYF,TGTGCCAGCAGCCTCGCCCGGGACTTCGCCTACGAGCAGTACTTC
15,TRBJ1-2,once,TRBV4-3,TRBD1,CASSQWTGRNYGYTF,TGCGCCAGCAGCCAGTGGACAGGGCGGAACTATGGCTACACCTTC
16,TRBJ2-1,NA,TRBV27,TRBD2,CASSLPSSGRGNEQFF,TGTGCCAGCAGTTTACCTTCTAGCGGGAGAGGGAATGAGCAGTTCTTC
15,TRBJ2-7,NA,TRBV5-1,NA,CASSLAGGNNYEQYF,TGCGCCAGCAGCTTGGCTGGCGGAAATAACTACGAGCAGTACTTC
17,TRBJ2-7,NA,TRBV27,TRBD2,CASSSYLGLADSYEQYF,TGTGCCAGCAGTTCGTATTTAGGACTAGCGGACTCCTACGAGCAGTACTTC
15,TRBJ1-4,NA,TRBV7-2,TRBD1,CASSSQGAGVEKLFF,TGTGCCAGCAGCTCCCAGGGGGCGGGAGTCGAAAAACTGTTTTTT
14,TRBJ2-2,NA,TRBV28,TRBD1,CASISGQYTGELFF,TGTGCCAGCATCTCGGGACAGTACACCGGGGAGCTGTTTTTT
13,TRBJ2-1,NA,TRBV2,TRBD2,CASNGGAYNEQFF,TGTGCCAGCAACGGGGGGGCCTACAATGAGCAGTTCTTC
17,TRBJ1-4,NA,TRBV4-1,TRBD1,CASSHRDRGVTNEKLFF,TGCGCCAGCAGCCACCGGGACAGGGGAGTTACTAATGAAAAACTGTTTTTT
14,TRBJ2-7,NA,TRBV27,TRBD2,CASSKASGSYEQYF,TGTGCCAGCAGTAAGGCTAGCGGGTCCTACGAGCAGTACTTC
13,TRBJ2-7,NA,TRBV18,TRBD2,CASSLGLAAEQYF,TGTGCCAGCTCACTGGGACTAGCGGCCGAGCAGTACTTC
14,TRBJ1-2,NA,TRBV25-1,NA,CASLWKGRNYGYTF,TGTGCCAGCTTATGGAAGGGGCGAAACTATGGCTACACCTTC
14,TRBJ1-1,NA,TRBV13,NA,CASSFGSGSTEAFF,TGTGCCAGCAGCTTCGGGTCTGGATCCACTGAAGCTTTCTTT
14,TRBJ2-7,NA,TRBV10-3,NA,CAISERGIAYEQYF,TGTGCCATCAGTGAGCGGGGAATAGCCTACGAGCAGTACTTC
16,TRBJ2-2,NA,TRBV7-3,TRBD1,CASSLKGQGNTGELFF,TGTGCCAGCAGCCTGAAAGGACAGGGGAACACCGGGGAGCTGTTTTTT
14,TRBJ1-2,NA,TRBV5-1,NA,CATSKGDVNYGYTF,TGCGCCACCTCGAAGGGGGACGTTAACTATGGCTACACCTTC
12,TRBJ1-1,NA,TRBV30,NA,CAWTTGNTEAFF,TGTGCCTGGACTACAGGGAACACTGAAGCTTTCTTT
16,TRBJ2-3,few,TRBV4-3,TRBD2,CASSQEGGGVTDTQYF,TGCGCCAGCAGCCAAGAGGGCGGGGGGGTGACAGATACGCAGTATTTT
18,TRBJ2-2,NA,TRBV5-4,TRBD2,CASSLAAGGGRQTGELFF,TGTGCCAGCAGCTTGGCGGCCGGGGGGGGACGACAAACCGGGGAGCTGTTTTTT
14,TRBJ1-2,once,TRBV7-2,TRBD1,CASSLEDRGYGYTF,TGTGCCAGCAGCTTAGAGGACAGGGGTTATGGCTACACCTTC
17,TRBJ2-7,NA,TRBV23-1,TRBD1,CASSQLHRDREVYEQYF,TGCGCCAGCAGTCAATTACACCGGGACAGGGAGGTCTACGAGCAGTACTTC
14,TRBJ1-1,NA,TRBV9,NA,CASSAPIANTEAFF,TGTGCCAGCAGCGCTCCCATAGCGAACACTGAAGCTTTCTTT
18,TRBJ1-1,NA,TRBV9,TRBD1,CASSVAYRGSLMNTEAFF,TGTGCCAGCAGCGTAGCATACAGGGGATCCCTCATGAACACTGAAGCTTTCTTT
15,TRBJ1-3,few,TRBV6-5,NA,CASRPGQSSGNTIYF,TGTGCCAGCAGACCCGGACAGAGCTCTGGAAACACCATATATTTT
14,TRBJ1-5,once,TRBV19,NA,CASSMGWTESTQHF,TGTGCCAGTAGTATGGGATGGACAGAAAGTACCCAGCATTTT
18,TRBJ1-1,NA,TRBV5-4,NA,CASSLAPGWGDENTEAFF,TGTGCCAGCAGCTTAGCGCCTGGGTGGGGGGACGAGAACACTGAAGCTTTCTTT
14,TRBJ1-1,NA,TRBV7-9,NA,CASSSRVLHTEAFF,TGTGCCAGCAGCTCCAGGGTATTACACACTGAAGCTTTCTTT
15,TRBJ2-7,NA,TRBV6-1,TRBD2,CASSLTSGGSYEQYF,TGTGCCAGCAGTTTAACTAGCGGGGGGTCTTACGAGCAGTACTTC
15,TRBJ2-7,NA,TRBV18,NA,CASSPKLDRSYEQYF,TGTGCCAGCTCACCAAAATTGGACAGATCCTACGAGCAGTACTTC
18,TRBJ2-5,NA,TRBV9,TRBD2,CASSVAPSGTTSQETQYF,TGTGCCAGCAGCGTAGCCCCCTCCGGGACTACTTCACAAGAGACCCAGTACTTC